The next 8 T cell receptor beta chains were all read from a single sample in a study of siplizumab effects on memory and regulatory T cells. Assay: immunoSEQ multiplex PCR; the TCRdb copy retains only in-frame clones and omits some. The table lists approximately 60,000 clones, around three quarters of them singletons, with over 0.4% in the top ten. The source material was memory CD4+ T cells sorted from blood. The receptors come from a human donor in good health.

The chain has TRBV6-4 and TRBJ1-1; perhaps TRBD1 as D (6 bases). CDR3 length: 13 amino acids. Germline assignment: CDR1 MRHNA and CDR2 SNTAGT. The V end lost 6 bases, the J end lost 3 bases, and 11 bases lay between the germline ends. DNA of the CDR3: TGTGCCAGCAGGCGGGACACATACACTGAAGCTTTCTTT. Translated, it gives CASRRDTYTEAFF.

The V call is TRBV7-9, the J call TRBJ1-2, with 7 bases identical to TRBD1. V lost 0 bases to trimming and J lost 7 bases; unmatched junction nucleotides: 8. CDR3 size: 15 residues. Germline loops: CDR1 SEHNR, CDR2 FQNEAQ (reference sequence). CDR3 sequence: CASSLAQTGIGGYTF. CDR3 nucleotide sequence: TGTGCCAGCAGCTTAGCCCAGACAGGGATCGGTGGCTACACCTTC.

The rearrangement uses TRBV6-5 and TRBJ2-5; a possible D gene is TRBD1 (5 bases). Germline lookup yields CDR1 MNHEY and CDR2 SVGAGI. This CDR3 has 15 residues. Trimming took 0 bases from V and 0 from J, leaving 8 bases between them. The CDR3 DNA reads as TGTGCCAGCAGTTACTCAGGGGCCTACCAAGAGACCCAGTACTTC. It yields the protein CASSYSGAYQETQYF.

In this sample, this clone turned up a few times. This chain connects TRBV5-6 to TRBJ2-3; D tentatively fits TRBD1 or TRBD2 (6 bases each). From germline, CDR1 is SGHDT and CDR2 YYEEEE. Trimming cost V 2 bases and J 4 bases, with 11 bases left between them. This CDR3 comprises 14 residues. CDR3 nucleotides: TGTGCCAGCAGCTTTTCGGGGGCCGCAGATACGCAGTATTTT. Translation gives CASSFSGAADTQYF.

There are a few counts of this clone. The rearrangement uses TRBV27 and TRBJ2-3, with D possibly being TRBD1 (6 bases). V was pared by 4 bases and J by 1 base, with 12 bases between. From germline, CDR1 is MNHEY and CDR2 SMNVEV (reference sequence). The CDR3 contains 15 residues. CDR3 protein: CASSSGVPGTDTQYF. CDR3 coding DNA: TGTGCCAGCAGTTCAGGGGTGCCCGGCACAGATACGCAGTATTTT.

V is TRBV4-3 and J is TRBJ1-4; the D gene is possibly TRBD1 (5 bases). Looked up from germline, CDR1 is LGHNA and CDR2 is YSLEER. Trimming shortened V by 4 bases and J by 0 bases, and 18 bases separated the two germline ends. There are 18 residues in the CDR3. CDR3 amino acids: CASSPIPIGASTNEKLFF. The CDR3 nucleotides are TGCGCCAGCAGCCCTATCCCAATAGGGGCTTCAACTAATGAAAAACTGTTTTTT.

The genes are TRBV18 and TRBJ1-5, with 10 bases lining up with TRBD1. The CDR3 sequence is 15 residues long. The J segment lost 7 bases and the V segment lost 4 bases, leaving 7 bases of the junction unmatched. The germline V gene encodes CDR1 KGHSH and CDR2 LQKENI. The CDR3 DNA sequence: TGTGCCAGCTCACTCGACAGGGGGCGCGAACAGCCCCAGCATTTT. Translation gives CASSLDRGREQPQHF.

The chain is built from TRBV5-1 and TRBJ1-1; 8 bases align to TRBD1. J gave up 5 bases and V 4 bases, and 10 bases lay outside the gene matches. Germline V gene lookup returns CDR1 SGHRS and CDR2 YFSETQ. The CDR3 is 15 amino acids. CDR3 protein: CASSPRTGKGTEAFF. Written as DNA, the CDR3 is TGCGCCAGCAGCCCGAGGACAGGGAAGGGGACTGAAGCTTTCTTT.